A selection of T cell receptor beta chains follows, all from one sample in a study of CD8 T cells in Susac syndrome. TCRdb reprocessed the immunoSEQ multiplex PCR reads via MiXCR and lists one record per CDR3 protein. The sample contains 130,000 or so distinct CDR3 sequences, 75% to 90% of which appear only once. Source material: CD8+ T cells from PBMCs. All receptors come from a human donor with multiple sclerosis. The conserved cysteine and the conserved F or W are not part of the CDR3 here. Fields, in order: J gene, clone size, D gene, V gene, CDR3 protein. A D gene is named only where the DNA matches it firmly. Rows may omit the clone size; those that give it use once, few, many or a size class.

TRBJ2-7	.	.	TRBV25-1	ASSDIFYEQY
TRBJ2-3	.	TRBD2	TRBV15	ATTPGTTSTDTQY
TRBJ2-5	.	TRBD1	TRBV24-1	ATSEGTAQETQY
TRBJ2-3	.	.	TRBV5-6	ASSPNLDTQY
TRBJ2-7	.	.	TRBV30	AWNGLVRTEQY
TRBJ2-1	.	.	TRBV6-2/TRBV6-3	ASSYSVGGDEQF
TRBJ2-2	.	.	TRBV2	ASIGTEGELF
TRBJ2-1	.	.	TRBV20-1	SAPGNLGKSSYNEQF
TRBJ1-5	.	.	TRBV4-1	ASSQDRSANQPQH
TRBJ2-2	.	.	TRBV7-7	ASSLSPGGELF
TRBJ2-5	.	TRBD1	TRBV7-8	ASSPRRGPNQETQY
TRBJ2-5	few	.	TRBV7-2	ASSLAGELYQETQY
TRBJ2-3	.	TRBD1	TRBV11-2	ASSRQGAKDTQY
TRBJ1-3	.	.	TRBV11-2	ASSAGASSGNTIY
TRBJ1-5	.	TRBD1	TRBV2	ASLDRVNQPQH
TRBJ2-1	.	TRBD1	TRBV19	ASTVGTGFNEQF
TRBJ2-1	.	.	TRBV7-9	ASSPKGGFASYNEQF
TRBJ1-2	.	.	TRBV12-3/TRBV12-4	ASSASWGHGYT
TRBJ2-1	.	TRBD2	TRBV4-2	ASSHPGLAGMGEQF
TRBJ1-1	.	.	TRBV4-1	ASSQVGGTEAF
TRBJ2-2	.	TRBD2	TRBV6-4	ASSDSIRLANTGELF
TRBJ2-5	.	TRBD1	TRBV3-1	ASSQLGQGDQETQY
TRBJ2-2	.	TRBD2	TRBV27	ASSPWDYTNTGELF
TRBJ1-5	once	TRBD1	TRBV4-3	ASSPDRGNNQPQH
TRBJ2-7	few	TRBD2	TRBV27	ASSSGTSGGTLYEQY
TRBJ2-5	.	TRBD2	TRBV7-9	ASSLVGRGGLAAETQY
TRBJ2-2	few	.	TRBV30	AWIAEANTGELF
TRBJ1-2	.	.	TRBV2	ASSYSGASDVYGYT
TRBJ2-7	.	.	TRBV14	ASSPSRDIGQY